Shown below are 14 T cell receptor beta chains from a single sample sequenced in a study of somatic mutations in cytotoxic T cells in rheumatoid arthritis. Produced via immunoSEQ multiplex PCR; TCRdb's table is partial and in-frame only. Of about 25,000 clones in the sample, over 80% were seen once. The sequenced material came from CD8+ T cells sorted from blood. These receptors were collected from a man over 45 in good health.

The chain recombines TRBV6-1 with TRBJ2-3, with TRBD1 matching over 8 bases. The V and J ends lost 1 base and 3 bases, in that order; junction bases with no gene match: 3. This CDR3 is built from 15 residues. The V gene's germline CDR1 is MNHNS and CDR2 SASEGT. CDR3 sequence reads: CASSEGQGATDTQYF. In nucleotides, the CDR3 is TGTGCCAGCAGTGAAGGGCAGGGGGCTACAGATACGCAGTATTTT.

The rearrangement links TRBV4-1 to TRBJ2-7; 9 bases fit TRBD1. Germline V gives CDR1 MGHRA, CDR2 YSYEKL. This CDR3 comprises 15 residues. Trimming took 0 bases from V and 4 from J; bases not matched to a gene: 4. The CDR3 DNA reads TGCGCCAGCAGCCAAGATTCCGGGACAGGGTACGAGCAGTACTTC. This translates into CASSQDSGTGYEQYF.

The chain uses TRBV16 and TRBJ1-1; TRBD1 might be the D (6 bases). The CDR3 sequence is 15 residues long. V was shortened by 1 base and J by 3 bases, with 12 bases between the two germline ends. Germline lookup yields CDR1 KGHSY and CDR2 FQNENV. The CDR3 sequence: CASSQFRGAYTEAFF. The CDR3 coding sequence is TGTGCCAGCAGCCAATTTCGGGGGGCGTACACTGAAGCTTTCTTT.

For the CDR3, the DNA is TGTGCCAGCAGCCACCGGGTTGGGACTAGAGCCTACAATGAGCAGTTCTTC. Protein sequence: CASSHRVGTRAYNEQFF. The rearrangement links TRBV5-5 to TRBJ2-1; 8 bases line up with TRBD2. Losses at the gene ends were 4 bases for V and 2 bases for J; bases not matched to a gene: 11. The CDR3 runs to 17 residues. Germline V gives CDR1 SGHKS, CDR2 YYEKEE (reference sequence).

The chain carries TRBV7-9 and TRBJ2-1; D possibly corresponds to TRBD1 (6 bases). V lost 3 bases and J lost 5, with 20 bases in between. Germline V lookup: CDR1 SEHNR, CDR2 FQNEAQ (reference sequence). The CDR3 runs to 17 residues. The CDR3 is CASSLLGGHSWDNEQFF. In DNA form, the CDR3 reads TGTGCCAGCAGCTTGCTAGGGGGACACTCATGGGACAATGAGCAGTTCTTC.

This clone was recorded once. J is TRBJ2-1 and V is TRBV27; 12 bases line up with TRBD2. Germline V CDR1 and CDR2: MNHEY, SMNVEV (reference sequence). Germline trimming cut 3 bases from V and 8 bases from J; bases unmatched to any gene: 5. The CDR3 spans 15 residues. CDR3 sequence: CASSLWTSGIDEQFF. In DNA form, the CDR3 reads TGTGCCAGCAGTTTGTGGACTAGCGGGATCGATGAGCAGTTCTTC.

CDR3 protein: CASTPLGREVNQPQHF. The CDR3 nucleotides read TGTGCCAGCACCCCCCTGGGACGGGAGGTTAATCAGCCCCAGCATTTT. The V gene is TRBV7-2, the J gene TRBJ1-5, with D perhaps TRBD1 (5 bases). The CDR3 extends over 16 amino acids. Germline lookup yields CDR1 SGHTA and CDR2 FQGNSA. Trimming stripped 7 bases from V and 4 bases from J, with 20 bases between.

The chain recombines TRBV2 with TRBJ2-3; D is perhaps TRBD2 (5 bases). This CDR3 is built from 11 residues. Deletions cut 7 bases from V and 15 bases from J, with 17 bases between. Per the germline V gene, CDR1 is SNHLY and CDR2 is FYNNEI. In DNA form, the CDR3 reads TGTGCCAGCATCGGGATAAAGAGGTCTTATTTT. Amino acid sequence: CASIGIKRSYF.

This clone was seen once. The V gene is TRBV7-9, the J gene TRBJ2-5; D is perhaps TRBD1 or TRBD2 (5 bases each). The germline V and J ends were trimmed by 7 bases and 10 bases, with 16 bases remaining between them. Germline-derived CDR1 and CDR2 are SEHNR and FQNEAQ (reference sequence). This CDR3 has 12 residues. The CDR3 sequence is CASTLQGADQYF. As DNA, the CDR3 is TGTGCCAGCACCCTCCAGGGAGCGGACCAGTACTTC.

The chain is built from TRBV5-1 and TRBJ2-1; D may be TRBD1 (6 bases). V dropped 0 bases and J dropped 2 bases, with 12 bases sitting between them. Germline CDR1 and CDR2: SGHRS and YFSETQ. The CDR3 loop spans 16 amino acids. CDR3 bases: TGCGCCAGCAGCTTGGTAGGGCAGGGGACCTACAATGAGCAGTTCTTC. This codes for CASSLVGQGTYNEQFF.

This clone was observed a few times. The V gene is TRBV9, the J gene TRBJ2-7; 11 nucleotides line up with TRBD2. CDR3 length equals 14 residues. Trimming cost V 3 bases and J 6 bases; bases outside gene matches: 5. Germline V gene data show CDR1 as SGDLS and CDR2 as YYNGEE. CDR3 sequence (DNA): TGTGCCAGCAGCGCAACTAGCGGGAGCGGCGAGCAGTACTTC. Its translation is CASSATSGSGEQYF.

The rearrangement links TRBV13 to TRBJ2-3, with TRBD2 matching over 11 bases. The germline V gene has CDR1 PRHDT and CDR2 FYEKMQ (reference sequence). The CDR3 has 16 residues. J was trimmed by 3 bases and V by 4 bases; bases with no gene match: 6. The CDR3 here is CASSSRTSGRTDTQYF. Here the CDR3 DNA reads TGTGCCAGCAGCTCACGGACTAGCGGGCGTACAGATACGCAGTATTTT. The whole variable domain, remainder taken from reference TRBV13 and TRBJ2-3, is AAGVIQSPRHLIKEKRETATLKCYPIPRHDTVYWYQQGPGQDPQFLISFYEKMQSDKGSIPDRFSAQQFSDYHSELNMSSLELGDSALYFCASSSRTSGRTDTQYFGPGTRLTVL.

CDR3 bases: TGTGCCAGCAGCTCCGGGACAGGGGGGTCAGCTGAAGCTTTCTTT. Translation: CASSSGTGGSAEAFF. V gene TRBV13 combines with J gene TRBJ1-1, with TRBD1 matching over 11 bases. Germline-derived CDR1 and CDR2 are PRHDT and FYEKMQ (reference sequence). V trimming: 4 bases; J trimming: 6 bases; junction bases outside the gene matches: 7. CDR3 length: 15 amino acids.

This clone has a single count. The genes are TRBV6-5 and TRBJ2-5; D is ambiguous. The CDR3 covers 14 residues. The germline gives CDR1 MNHEY, CDR2 SVGAGI. Trimming shortened V by 7 bases and J by 2 bases, and 14 bases separated the two germline ends. CDR3 in amino acids: CASTKVGGQETQYF. For the CDR3, the DNA is TGTGCCAGCACCAAAGTTGGCGGTCAAGAGACCCAGTACTTC.